A single sample is the source of the 21 T cell receptor beta chains below, sequenced in a study of shared clonotypes between healthy human individuals. Sequenced by immunoSEQ multiplex PCR; TCRdb stores in-frame clones only, minus some. The data show roughly 2.2 million clones, approximately 95% seen once. The sequenced material came from naive CD4+ T cells from PBMCs. The subset was: CD45RA+ positively selected. These receptors all come from a young man in good health. Some clones in this sample may be carry-over from other donors' samples.

The chain joins TRBV9 to TRBJ2-5; 8 nucleotides align to TRBD2. With 3 bases clipped from V and 5 bases from J, the junction kept 9 bases outside the gene matches. This CDR3 region has 15 residues. Per germline, CDR1 SGDLS and CDR2 YYNGEE. The CDR3 DNA reads as TGTGCCAGCAGCGGAGCGGGAGACCTTGGGGAGACCCAGTACTTC. Translating gives CASSGAGDLGETQYF.

This chain connects TRBV5-1 to TRBJ2-3, with D possibly TRBD2 on 5 matching bases. The V end lost 0 bases, the J end lost 6 bases, and 14 bases lay between the germline ends. The CDR3 loop spans 15 amino acids. Germline lookup yields CDR1 SGHRS and CDR2 YFSETQ. The CDR3 coding sequence is TGCGCCAGCAGCTTGGAAGTTTCGTGGGAGGATACGCAGTATTTT. Translation gives CASSLEVSWEDTQYF.

This clone was counted a single time. The rearrangement links TRBV6-1 to TRBJ2-2, with 13 nucleotides matching TRBD2. The trim removed 0 bases at V and 3 bases at J, leaving 10 bases unmatched. The CDR3 length is 20 residues. CDR1 MNHNS and CDR2 SASEGT come from the germline V gene. The CDR3 loop reads CASSEAGRGLAGPYTGELFF. The CDR3 DNA follows: TGTGCCAGCAGTGAAGCGGGGAGGGGACTAGCGGGGCCCTACACCGGGGAGCTGTTTTTT.

The table lists this clone with a count of one. V gene TRBV2 combines with J gene TRBJ1-2; maybe TRBD1 (5 bases). Germline-derived CDR1 and CDR2 are SNHLY and FYNNEI. Deletions cut 2 bases from V and 8 bases from J, with 12 bases between. The CDR3 is 13 residues long. CDR3 protein: CASSESRAGGYTF. The CDR3 bases are TGTGCCAGCAGTGAAAGCAGGGCGGGCGGCTACACCTTC.

The chain carries TRBV7-9 and TRBJ2-3; D might be TRBD1 or TRBD2, each matching 5 bases. The CDR3 totals 16 residues. Trimming removed 5 bases from V and 6 bases from J, with 21 bases in between. CDR1 SEHNR and CDR2 FQNEAQ come from the germline V gene (reference sequence). The DNA of the CDR3 is TGTGCCAGCAGCCCCCTGCCCGGGACCCGGCGGGATACGCAGTATTTT. Protein product: CASSPLPGTRRDTQYF.

This chain joins TRBV7-9 and TRBJ2-7, with D perhaps being TRBD1 or TRBD2 (7 bases each). This CDR3 contains 14 residues. Germline CDR1 reads SEHNR; CDR2 reads FQNEAQ (reference sequence). Trimming left V 5 bases short and J 3 bases short, with 14 bases between. CDR3 bases: TGTGCCAGCAGCAGCGGGACAGTGTTCTACGAGCAGTACTTC. Translation: CASSSGTVFYEQYF.

As concerns this clone: The identical CDR3 is also encoded by other nucleotide sequences in the sample. The chain carries TRBV6-5 and TRBJ1-2; D gene uncertain. V dropped 2 bases and J dropped 2 bases, with 9 bases sitting between them. In germline, CDR1 is MNHEY, CDR2 SVGAGI. This CDR3 spans 14 amino acids. Here the CDR3 reads CASSYGRRNYGYTF. The DNA for the CDR3 is TGTGCCAGCAGTTACGGCAGGAGGAACTATGGCTACACCTTC.

The CDR3 DNA is TGTGCCAGCAGCGGGTCTAACTATGGCTACACCTTC. Its protein product is CASSGSNYGYTF. The chain couples TRBV11-2 to TRBJ1-2, with unresolved D. The CDR3 covers 12 residues. The germline CDR1 and CDR2 sequences are SGHAT and FQNNGV. V lost 5 bases and J 0 bases, leaving 4 bases between the germline ends.

This chain links TRBV7-8 with TRBJ2-7, with D uncertain. The germline CDR1 and CDR2 sequences are SGHVS and FQNEAQ. V gave up 2 bases and J gave up 3 bases, with 5 bases separating them. The CDR3 contains 12 residues. The CDR3 DNA follows: TGTGCCAGCAGCTTATCGAGCTACGAGCAGTACTTC. Encoded protein: CASSLSSYEQYF.

The chain is built from TRBV30 and TRBJ2-1; D may be TRBD1 (7 bases). Germline CDR1 is GTSNPN and CDR2 is SVGIG (reference sequence). This CDR3 has 14 amino acids. V was shortened by 0 bases and J by 5 bases, with 11 bases between the two germline ends. CDR3 sequence: CAWSVRRGDNEQFF. The CDR3 bases are TGTGCCTGGAGTGTACGCAGGGGGGACAATGAGCAGTTCTTC.

The J gene is TRBJ2-2, the V gene TRBV5-1, with unresolved D. Germline V gene data show CDR1 as SGHRS and CDR2 as YFSETQ. Trimming took off 4 bases at V and 4 bases at J, with 14 bases between the two ends. This CDR3 is 15 amino acids long. DNA of the CDR3: TGCGCCAGCAGCCTCGGAAGATCGGCCACCGGGGAGCTGTTTTTT. It yields the protein CASSLGRSATGELFF.

V gene TRBV18 combines with J gene TRBJ2-1, with TRBD2 matching over 15 bases. Germline-derived CDR1 and CDR2 are KGHSH and LQKENI. This CDR3 spans 16 amino acids. V lost 2 bases to trimming and J lost 9 bases; unmatched junction nucleotides: 5. CDR3 protein: CASSPTGLAGGGEQFF. The DNA for the CDR3 is TGTGCCAGCTCACCAACCGGACTAGCGGGAGGGGGTGAGCAGTTCTTC.

The rearrangement links TRBV5-1 to TRBJ2-1; no clear D. Germline CDR1 reads SGHRS; CDR2 reads YFSETQ. The CDR3 contains 16 residues. Deletions cut 4 bases from V and 6 bases from J, with 20 bases between. DNA of the CDR3: TGCGCCAGCAGCCCCACTCCCATAGGTTCGGGCAATGAGCAGTTCTTC. Amino acid sequence: CASSPTPIGSGNEQFF.

The rearrangement joins TRBV15 to TRBJ2-1; D ambiguous. CDR1 LNHNV and CDR2 YYDKDF come from the germline V gene (reference sequence). The CDR3 has 15 amino acids. Trimming left V 0 bases short and J 2 bases short, with 8 bases between. CDR3 sequence: CATSREADAYNEQFF. The CDR3 DNA reads as TGTGCCACCAGCAGAGAGGCGGATGCCTACAATGAGCAGTTCTTC.

The chain uses TRBV9 and TRBJ2-3; 11 nucleotides line up with TRBD2. V shed 6 bases, J shed 3 bases, and the junction held 6 bases outside the gene matches. The CDR3 length is 15 residues. The germline V gene encodes CDR1 SGDLS and CDR2 YYNGEE. The CDR3 loop reads CASTPTSGKTDTQYF. The CDR3 DNA follows: TGTGCCAGCACCCCGACTAGCGGGAAAACAGATACGCAGTATTTT.

The chain joins TRBV5-1 to TRBJ1-2; the match to TRBD1 covers 8 bases. Germline trimming cut 2 bases from V and 10 bases from J; bases unmatched to any gene: 13. Per the germline V gene, CDR1 is SGHRS and CDR2 is YFSETQ. This CDR3 is built from 15 residues. CDR3 sequence (DNA): TGCGCCAGCAGCTTTACAGGGGGAGGGGAAGGACACTACACCTTC. This codes for CASSFTGGGEGHYTF.

The chain has TRBV2 and TRBJ2-7; the match to TRBD1 covers 8 bases. V gave up 8 bases and J gave up 6 bases; unmatched junction bases: 9. Looked up from germline, CDR1 is SNHLY and CDR2 is FYNNEI. The CDR3 is 13 residues long. The CDR3 DNA sequence: TGTGCCAGCCGTCAGGGGGCGCCTGGCGAGCAGTACTTC. Encoded protein: CASRQGAPGEQYF.

The V gene is TRBV28, the J gene TRBJ2-7; D remains unclear. Germline V gives CDR1 MDHEN, CDR2 SYDVKM. Trimming took off 5 bases at V and 2 bases at J, with 13 bases between the two ends. The CDR3 runs to 14 residues. In DNA, the CDR3 is TGTGCCAGCAGTGTCAACGGAGCGCCCTACGAGCAGTACTTC. Translating gives CASSVNGAPYEQYF.

The chain is built from TRBV6-1 and TRBJ2-5, with D perhaps TRBD1 (6 bases). V shed 6 bases and J shed 5 bases, with 13 bases lying between them. Germline V CDR1 and CDR2: MNHNS, SASEGT. The CDR3 totals 13 residues. The CDR3 nucleotides are TGTGCCAGCAGCCCCGGACAGTGGGAGACCCAGTACTTC. Translating it yields CASSPGQWETQYF.

This clone was counted a single time. V gene TRBV5-1 combines with J gene TRBJ1-4; perhaps TRBD1 as D (6 bases). Trimming stripped 5 bases from V and 6 bases from J, with 11 bases between. This CDR3 comprises 13 residues. Germline V gene sequence: CDR1 SGHRS, CDR2 YFSETQ. The CDR3 DNA sequence: TGCGCCAGCAGTTGGTCAGGGGATGAAAAACTGTTTTTT. It specifies CASSWSGDEKLFF.

This clone was detected a few times. The chain couples TRBV28 to TRBJ2-5, with unresolved D. The CDR3 length is 14 residues. Looked up from germline, CDR1 is MDHEN and CDR2 is SYDVKM. Trimming stripped 1 base from V and 1 base from J, with 7 bases between. CDR3 sequence reads: CASSLSASQETQYF. CDR3 DNA: TGTGCCAGCAGTTTATCCGCCAGCCAAGAGACCCAGTACTTC. Looking up the rest from reference TRBV28 and TRBJ2-5 gives the full variable domain: DVKVTQSSRYLVKRTGEKVFLECVQDMDHENMFWYRQDPGLGLRLIYFSYDVKMKEKGDIPEGYSVSREKKERFSLILESASTNQTSMYLCASSLSASQETQYFGPGTRLLVL.